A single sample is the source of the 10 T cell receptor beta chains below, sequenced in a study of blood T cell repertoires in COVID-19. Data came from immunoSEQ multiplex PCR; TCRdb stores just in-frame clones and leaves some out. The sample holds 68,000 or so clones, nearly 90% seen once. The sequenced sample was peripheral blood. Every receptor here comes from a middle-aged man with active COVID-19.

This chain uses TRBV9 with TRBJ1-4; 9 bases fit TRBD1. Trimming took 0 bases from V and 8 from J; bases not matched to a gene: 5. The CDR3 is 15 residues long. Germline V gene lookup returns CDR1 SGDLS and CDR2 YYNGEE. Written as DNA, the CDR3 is TGTGCCAGCAGCGTAGAGGGACAGGGTCGCGAAAAACTGTTTTTT. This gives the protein CASSVEGQGREKLFF.

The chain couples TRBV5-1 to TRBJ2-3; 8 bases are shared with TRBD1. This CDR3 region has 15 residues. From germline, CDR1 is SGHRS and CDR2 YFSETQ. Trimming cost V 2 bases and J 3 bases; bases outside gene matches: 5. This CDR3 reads CASSFRDRKTDTQYF. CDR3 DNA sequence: TGCGCCAGCAGCTTCCGGGACAGGAAGACAGATACGCAGTATTTT.

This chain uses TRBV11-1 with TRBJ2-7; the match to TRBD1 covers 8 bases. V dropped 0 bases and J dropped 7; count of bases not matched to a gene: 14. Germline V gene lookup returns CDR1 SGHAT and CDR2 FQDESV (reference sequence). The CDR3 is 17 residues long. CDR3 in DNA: TGTGCCAGCAGCTTAGCGTCGATGGCGCAGGGGGCAGGGGAGCAGTACTTC. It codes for CASSLASMAQGAGEQYF. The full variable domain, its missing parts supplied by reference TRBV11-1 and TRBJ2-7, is EAEVAQSPRYKITEKSQAVAFWCDPISGHATLYWYRQILGQGPELLVQFQDESVVDDSQLPKDRFSAERLKGVDSTLKIQPAELGDSAMYLCASSLASMAQGAGEQYFGPGTRLTVT.

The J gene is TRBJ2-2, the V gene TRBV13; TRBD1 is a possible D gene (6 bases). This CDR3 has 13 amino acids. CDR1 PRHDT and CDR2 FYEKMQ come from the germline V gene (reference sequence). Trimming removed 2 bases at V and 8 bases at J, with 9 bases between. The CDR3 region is CASSLSGTGELFF. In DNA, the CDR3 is TGTGCCAGCAGCTTATCCGGGACAGGGGAGCTGTTTTTT. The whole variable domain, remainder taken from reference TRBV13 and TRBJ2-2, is AAGVIQSPRHLIKEKRETATLKCYPIPRHDTVYWYQQGPGQDPQFLISFYEKMQSDKGSIPDRFSAQQFSDYHSELNMSSLELGDSALYFCASSLSGTGELFFGEGSRLTVL.

In nucleotides, the CDR3 is TGCGCCAGCAGCTTGGAGCCGTCCCGATTCTCAGGAAACACCATATATTTT. Its protein is CASSLEPSRFSGNTIYF. The chain carries TRBV5-1 and TRBJ1-3; D unclear. The CDR3 consists of 17 residues. Trimming cost V 0 bases and J 4 bases, with 17 bases left between them. CDR1 and CDR2 from the germline V gene are SGHRS and YFSETQ.

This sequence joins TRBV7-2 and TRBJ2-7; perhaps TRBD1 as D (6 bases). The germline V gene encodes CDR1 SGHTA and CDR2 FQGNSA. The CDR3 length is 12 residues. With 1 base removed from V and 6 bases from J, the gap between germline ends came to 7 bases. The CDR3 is CASSLDRVEQYF. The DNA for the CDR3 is TGTGCCAGCAGCTTAGACAGGGTCGAGCAGTACTTC. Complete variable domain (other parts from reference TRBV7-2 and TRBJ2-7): GAGVSQSPSNKVTEKGKDVELRCDPISGHTALYWYRQSLGQGLEFLIYFQGNSAPDKSGLPSDRFSAERTGGSVSTLTIQRTQQEDSAVYLCASSLDRVEQYFGPGTRLTVT.

The DNA of the CDR3 is TGCGCCAGCAGCTTGGTTCAGAACAGGGGGGCCGAGCAGTTCTTC. The encoded protein is CASSLVQNRGAEQFF. This chain uses TRBV5-1 with TRBJ2-1; TRBD1 matches 8 bases. The CDR3 spans 15 residues. CDR1 is SGHRS, CDR2 YFSETQ, per germline. The ends lost 0 bases at V and 10 bases at J; junction bases unmatched: 9. Full variable domain (remainder filled in from reference TRBV5-1 and TRBJ2-1): KAGVTQTPRYLIKTRGQQVTLSCSPISGHRSVSWYQQTPGQGLQFLFEYFSETQRNKGNFPGRFSGRQFSNSRSEMNVSTLELGDSALYLCASSLVQNRGAEQFFGPGTRLTVL.

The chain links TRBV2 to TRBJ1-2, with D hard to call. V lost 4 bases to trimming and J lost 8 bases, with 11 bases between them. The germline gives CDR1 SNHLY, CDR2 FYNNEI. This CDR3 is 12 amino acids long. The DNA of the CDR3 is TGTGCCAGCAGTGGGCAATTATTCGGCTACACCTTC. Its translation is CASSGQLFGYTF. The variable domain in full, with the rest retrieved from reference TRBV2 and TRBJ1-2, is EPEVTQTPSHQVTQMGQEVILRCVPISNHLYFYWYRQILGQKVEFLVSFYNNEISEKSEIFDDQFSVERPDGSNFTLKIRSTKLEDSAMYFCASSGQLFGYTFGSGTRLTVV.

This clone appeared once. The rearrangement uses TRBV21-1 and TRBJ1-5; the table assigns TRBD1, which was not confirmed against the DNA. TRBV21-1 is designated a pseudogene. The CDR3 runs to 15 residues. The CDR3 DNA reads TGTGCCAGACCTAAGGACACTGAGGGCAATCAGCCCCAGCATTTT. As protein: CARPKDTEGNQPQHF.

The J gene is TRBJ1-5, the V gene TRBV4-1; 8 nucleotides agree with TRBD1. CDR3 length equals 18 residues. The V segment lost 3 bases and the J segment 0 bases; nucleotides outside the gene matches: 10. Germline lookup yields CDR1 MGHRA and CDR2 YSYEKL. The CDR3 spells CASSHRDRHTHSNQPQHF. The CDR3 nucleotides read TGCGCCAGCAGCCACCGGGACAGGCATACTCATAGCAATCAGCCCCAGCATTTT.